A single sample is the source of the 16 T cell receptor beta chains below, sequenced in a study of T-cell memory formation after mild COVID-19. TCRdb reanalysed the 5' RACE reads using MiXCR and keeps one entry per CDR3 protein. The sample lists under 300,000 distinct CDR3 sequences; 7.5% to 10% were seen once. Sequencing used PBMCs or a T cell subset sorted from them (not recorded which). These receptor sequences come from a man aged 18 to 30 who had mild COVID-19 (a few samples of this study predate the infection). Cell type and time point are not known.

The chain recombines TRBV12-3 or TRBV12-4 with TRBJ2-7; D is perhaps TRBD1 (6 bases). Deletions cut 2 bases from V and 2 bases from J, with 10 bases between. The CDR3 length is 14 residues. The CDR3 coding sequence is TGTGCCAGCAGTTTAACAGGGAGAACCTACGAGCAGTACTTC. Translation: CASSLTGRTYEQYF.

The rearrangement uses TRBV6-5 and TRBJ2-4, with TRBD1 matching over 8 bases. CDR1 is MNHEY, CDR2 SVGAGI, per germline. The V and J ends lost 6 bases and 8 bases, in that order; junction bases with no gene match: 15. The CDR3 is 16 residues long. CDR3 sequence reads: CASSPDREVRLDIQYF. DNA for the CDR3: TGTGCCAGCAGCCCGGACAGGGAAGTGAGGCTGGACATTCAGTACTTC.

This clonotype was found a few times. V gene TRBV5-1 combines with J gene TRBJ2-5; 10 nucleotides line up with TRBD2. Germline-derived CDR1 and CDR2 are SGHRS and YFSETQ. CDR3 size: 13 residues. J lost 6 bases, V lost 6 bases, and 5 bases had no gene match. CDR3 bases: TGCGCCAGCAAGCGGGGGGGCGAAAAGACCCAGTACTTC. It is translated as CASKRGGEKTQYF. The full variable domain, rest sourced from reference TRBV5-1 and TRBJ2-5, is KAGVTQTPRYLIKTRGQQVTLSCSPISGHRSVSWYQQTPGQGLQFLFEYFSETQRNKGNFPGRFSGRQFSNSRSEMNVSTLELGDSALYLCASKRGGEKTQYFGPGTRLLVL.

This sequence joins TRBV29-1 and TRBJ2-7, with 7 bases matching TRBD2. V dropped 2 bases and J dropped 4; count of bases not matched to a gene: 5. CDR3 length equals 13 residues. Per germline, CDR1 SQVTM and CDR2 ANQGSEA. Here the CDR3 DNA reads TGCAGCGTTGAACGGGGGGAAGGTTACGAGCAGTACTTC. Its translation is CSVERGEGYEQYF.

This clonotype was detected ten times or more. V usage is TRBV5-6 and J usage is TRBJ2-7; perhaps TRBD2 as D (6 bases). This CDR3 is 13 amino acids long. Germline V gene data show CDR1 as SGHDT and CDR2 as YYEEEE. Trimming shortened V by 4 bases and J by 4 bases, and 12 bases separated the two germline ends. The CDR3 region is CASSATGTYEQYV. For the CDR3, the DNA is TGTGCCAGCAGCGCCACCGGGACTTACGAGCAGTACGTC.

The chain couples TRBV20-1 to TRBJ1-1; no clear D gene. V was shortened by 6 bases and J by 1 base, with 15 bases between the two germline ends. Germline V gives CDR1 DFQATT, CDR2 SNEGSKA (reference sequence). This CDR3 contains 14 residues. CDR3 in amino acids: CSAPSPGGNTEAFF. In DNA form, the CDR3 reads TGCAGTGCCCCGTCCCCGGGCGGGAACACTGAAGCTTTCTTT.

This chain uses TRBV4-2 with TRBJ1-1; TRBD1 might be the D (6 bases). The CDR3 sequence is 14 residues long. CDR1 is LGHNA and CDR2 is YNFKEQ in the germline V gene. V was pared by 1 base and J by 11 bases, with 17 bases between. CDR3 in amino acids: CASSQAVGGLGAFF. The CDR3 coding sequence is TGTGCCAGCAGCCAAGCGGTGGGGGGCCTAGGGGCTTTCTTT.

In its sample, this clonotype was seen a few times. The chain joins TRBV6-5 to TRBJ2-7; 7 bases agree with TRBD1. CDR3 length: 14 residues. The germline CDR1 and CDR2 sequences are MNHEY and SVGAGI. V lost 6 bases to trimming and J lost 4 bases; unmatched junction nucleotides: 9. CDR3 nucleotides: TGTGCCAGCAGGCCCGGGACAGAATTATACGAGCAGTACGTC. As protein: CASRPGTELYEQYV.

V usage is TRBV5-1 and J usage is TRBJ2-6; D is perhaps TRBD1 (5 bases). V shed 4 bases and J shed 4 bases, with 15 bases lying between them. The CDR3 runs 16 residues. Germline CDR1 is SGHRS and CDR2 is YFSETQ. The CDR3 loop reads CASSLRQSAGANVLTF. The CDR3 DNA follows: TGCGCCAGCAGCCTCCGACAGTCCGCGGGGGCCAACGTCCTGACTTTC.

This clonotype was seen many times. The chain employs TRBV10-3 and TRBJ2-1; 10 nucleotides agree with TRBD2. The CDR3 spans 16 residues. Germline CDR1 is ENHRY and CDR2 is SYGVKD. Trimming removed 3 bases from V and 10 bases from J; junction bases left unmatched: 12. CDR3: CAISELERGGRREQFF. The CDR3 DNA is TGTGCCATCAGTGAACTCGAGCGGGGGGGCCGACGGGAGCAGTTCTTC.

This clonotype was seen a handful of times. The rearrangement joins TRBV11-2 to TRBJ2-5; 7 bases match TRBD2. The CDR3 covers 14 residues. The trim removed 5 bases at V and 9 bases at J, leaving 12 bases unmatched. The germline CDR1 and CDR2 sequences are SGHAT and FQNNGV. CDR3: CASSPSQSRGAQYF. CDR3 bases: TGTGCCAGCAGCCCCAGCCAGTCTCGGGGGGCCCAGTACTTC.

DNA of the CDR3: TGTGCCAGCTCTCGTGACAGGGGAGGGGGTGAGGATACGCAGTATTTT. Amino acids: CASSRDRGGGEDTQYF. V and J are TRBV2 and TRBJ2-3, with D maybe TRBD1 (8 bases). CDR3 length: 16 amino acids. V was pared by 8 bases and J by 6 bases, with 24 bases between. In germline, CDR1 is SNHLY, CDR2 FYNNEI.

The chain couples TRBV10-3 to TRBJ1-1; TRBD1 aligns across 8 bases. Germline V gene sequence: CDR1 ENHRY, CDR2 SYGVKD. The CDR3 has 14 amino acids. The trim removed 8 bases at V and 4 bases at J, leaving 9 bases unmatched. The CDR3 coding sequence is TGTGCCATCGGAAAACAGGGGGGATCCACTGAAGCTTTCTTT. It translates to CAIGKQGGSTEAFF.

The sample holds a few counts of this clonotype. V and J are TRBV5-1 and TRBJ2-6, with a possible D match to TRBD1 (6 bases). The CDR3 is 18 amino acids. Germline V gives CDR1 SGHRS, CDR2 YFSETQ. The germline V and J ends were trimmed by 5 bases and 0 bases, with 18 bases remaining between them. As DNA, the CDR3 is TGCGCCAGCAGTTTCGCCGAGGACAGCTACTCTGGGGCCAACGTCCTGACTTTC. Amino acid sequence: CASSFAEDSYSGANVLTF.

V usage is TRBV4-3 and J usage is TRBJ2-2; D may be TRBD2 (6 bases). Germline V lookup: CDR1 LGHNA, CDR2 YSLEER. The V end was cut by 3 bases, the J end by 6 bases, with 11 bases between. This CDR3 comprises 14 residues. CDR3 coding DNA: TGCGCCAGCAGCCAGATAAGCGGGCCCGGGGAGCTGTTTTTT. Its protein is CASSQISGPGELFF.

In its sample, this clonotype was seen a few times. This chain links TRBV12-3 or TRBV12-4 with TRBJ1-5; 9 bases are shared with TRBD1. The trim removed 4 bases at V and 6 bases at J, leaving 10 bases unmatched. CDR3 size: 16 residues. The CDR3 DNA reads TGTGCCAGCAGTTCCTCCGGGACAGGGAACGGTCAGCCCCAGCATTTT. It yields the protein CASSSSGTGNGQPQHF.